This TCR beta chain was recovered during a study of T cells in Graves' hyperthyroidism and ophthalmopathy. No ophthalmopathy progression within 18 months constituted stable Graves' hyperthyroidism. Regarding this clonotype: This may be a read error: a much more frequent sequence differs by one nucleotide.

TCR beta CDR3 sequences were amplified from RNA transcripts. HTBI primers were used for first-round RT-PCR of the TCR CDR3. TCRdb itself ran the multiplex PCR reads through MiXCR, one entry per CDR3 protein. Of about 560,000 distinct CDR3 sequences listed, about half are singletons. Trimming pared 4 bases from V and 2 bases from J, leaving 9 bases between. CDR1 and CDR2 (germline): SQVTM, ANQGSEA. CDR3 size: 12 residues. The V gene is TRBV29-1, the J gene TRBJ2-7, with a tentative D call TRBD2 (5 bases). The origin of this receptor is a woman between 18 and 30 years old with Graves' hyperthyroidism. Sequencing was done on a sample of peripheral blood or thyroid tissue (not recorded which). This CDR3 is CSVVDGTYEQYF. The DNA of the CDR3 is TGCAGCGTTGTGGACGGGACCTACGAGCAGTACTTC.